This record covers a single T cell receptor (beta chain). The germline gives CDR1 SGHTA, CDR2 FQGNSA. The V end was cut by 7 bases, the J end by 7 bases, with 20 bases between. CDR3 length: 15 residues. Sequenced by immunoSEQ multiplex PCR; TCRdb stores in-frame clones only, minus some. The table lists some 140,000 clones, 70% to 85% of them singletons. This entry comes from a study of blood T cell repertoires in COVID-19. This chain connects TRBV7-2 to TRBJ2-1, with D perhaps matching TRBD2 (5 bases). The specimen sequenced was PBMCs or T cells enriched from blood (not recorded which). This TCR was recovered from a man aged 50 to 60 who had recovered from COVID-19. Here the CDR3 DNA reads TGTGCCAGCACTAGGGATCAAGGGAGTGGAAATGAGCAGTTCTTC. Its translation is CASTRDQGSGNEQFF.